The text below deals with one TCR beta chain. As yet, its antigen is unknown. This entry comes from a study of shared clonotypes between healthy human individuals. Study context: CD4 naive and CD4 memory each took three plates per donor, while CD8 naive took two and CD8 memory one. Findings and caveats of the study: What rarefaction showed was incomplete sorted-subset sequencing despite large depth. The generation probabilities recorded for non-shared clonotypes fell below those of clonotypes shared by all four donors.

Profiled with immunoSEQ multiplex PCR; TCRdb holds only in-frame clones, not every one. The sample contains more than 2 million clones, 95% of which appear only once. This CDR3 region has 15 residues. The germline V gene has CDR1 LNHNV and CDR2 YYDKDF (reference sequence). The V end lost 0 bases, the J end lost 4 bases, and 13 bases lay between the germline ends. The clonotype comes from a man aged 18 to 29 in good health. V is TRBV15 and J is TRBJ2-7; D gene unclear. Sequenced material: naive CD4+ T cells sorted from blood. Described subset: CD45RA+ positively selected. CDR3: CATSRDPGSMYEQYF. The CDR3 nucleotides are TGTGCCACCAGCAGAGATCCCGGGTCGATGTACGAGCAGTACTTC.